Reported below is one T cell receptor beta chain. Original methodology: By means of reference gene primer amplification, nucleated cell counts were estimated. Measured with immunoSEQ multiplex PCR; TCRdb has only the in-frame clones, and not every one. V, J and clone size were drawn from that table, and D and trimming were deduced from the DNA. Here the sample spans 200,000 to 250,000 clones, more than 65% being singletons. V was clipped by 5 bases and J by 0 bases, with 14 bases between them. Germline CDR1 GTSNPN, CDR2 SVGIG (reference sequence). CDR3 length: 15 residues. This sample was taken from a study of blood T cell repertoires in COVID-19. On the study more broadly: Samples of COVID-19 (acute and convalescent) were obtained from the United States, Italy and Spain.

The chain employs TRBV30 and TRBJ2-1; D is perhaps TRBD2 (6 bases). This receptor was taken from a woman aged 55-70 years with acute or convalescent COVID-19. The specimen was peripheral blood. CDR3 region: CAWYRGTSSYNEQFF. In DNA, the CDR3 is TGTGCCTGGTACCGGGGGACCAGCTCCTACAATGAGCAGTTCTTC.